These 10 T cell receptor beta chains share one sample of origin, sequenced in a study of regulatory T cells in long-lasting Graves disease. Construction of TCR beta libraries relied on iRepertoire HTBI primers and on Arm-PCR targeting CDR3 regions. TCRdb reprocessed the multiplex PCR reads via MiXCR and lists one record per CDR3 protein. Among approximately 350,000 distinct CDR3 sequences listed, about a sixth were seen once. Noted time point: newly diagnosed GD, antithyroid drugs for less than 3 months. Researchers made the TCR library from RNA that was extracted from PBMCs. The same data also went into a second study, on T cells in Graves' hyperthyroidism and ophthalmopathy.

The sample was peripheral blood mononuclear cells (PBMCs), taken at new diagnosis, from a patient treated with antithyroid drugs. The source of these receptors is a woman aged 18-35 years with Graves disease.

This clonotype was detected many times. The CDR3 loop is CASSENFRPTHTQYF. Written as DNA, the CDR3 is TGTGCCAGCAGTGAGAACTTCCGCCCAACTCATACGCAGTATTTT. This chain joins TRBV2 and TRBJ2-3, with no clear D. Per germline, CDR1 SNHLY and CDR2 FYNNEI. This CDR3 region has 15 residues. V was trimmed by 3 bases and J by 7 bases, leaving 17 bases between them.

Regarding this clonotype: It may be a read error: a sequence one base away is much more abundant. V is TRBV28 and J is TRBJ2-2; D is possibly TRBD2 (6 bases). The germline CDR1 and CDR2 sequences are MDHEN and SYDVKM. This CDR3 is 11 amino acids long. CDR3 amino acids: CASSLYRELLF. In DNA, the CDR3 is TGTGCCAGCAGTTTATACCGGGAGCTGCTTTTT.

This clonotype showed up just a few times. The chain joins TRBV5-1 to TRBJ2-7; TRBD1 matches at 7 bases. Unmatched junction bases numbered 4, after V lost 0 bases and J lost 4 bases. Germline CDR1 and CDR2: SGHRS and YFSETQ. The CDR3 loop spans 14 amino acids. The CDR3 bases are TGCGCCAGCAGCTTGGGACAGGGTTGGTACGAGCAGTACTTC. This codes for CASSLGQGWYEQYF. The variable domain in full, with the rest retrieved from reference TRBV5-1 and TRBJ2-7, is KAGVTQTPRYLIKTRGQQVTLSCSPISGHRSVSWYQQTPGQGLQFLFEYFSETQRNKGNFPGRFSGRQFSNSRSEMNVSTLELGDSALYLCASSLGQGWYEQYFGPGTRLTVT.

The rearrangement joins TRBV5-1 to TRBJ2-3, with D unresolved. Germline V CDR1 and CDR2: SGHRS, YFSETQ. This CDR3 is 12 amino acids long. The V end was cut by 4 bases, the J end by 3 bases, with 6 bases between. CDR3 residues: CASSDTTDTQYF. CDR3 coding DNA: TGCGCCAGCAGCGATACAACAGATACGCAGTATTTT.

There are a few counts of this clonotype. The chain carries TRBV29-1 and TRBJ2-1, with TRBD2 identical over 16 bases. CDR1 and CDR2 from the germline V gene are SQVTM and ANQGSEA. CDR3 size: 17 residues. Losses at the gene ends were 7 bases for V and 3 bases for J; bases not matched to a gene: 9. The CDR3 here is CSGKGLAGGRSYNEQFF. In DNA, the CDR3 is TGCAGCGGTAAGGGACTAGCGGGGGGGCGGAGCTACAATGAGCAGTTCTTC.

Note on this clonotype: A far larger clone differs by one base, so this is likely a read error. The rearrangement joins TRBV3-1 to TRBJ2-1; TRBD2 might be the D (5 bases). The J call may not be correct, given that the DNA end is closer to TRBJ2-5. The V gene's germline CDR1 is LGHDT and CDR2 YNNKEL (reference sequence). The CDR3 totals 14 residues. CDR3 sequence: CASSHRGRVEAQYF. CDR3 nucleotides: TGTGCCAGCAGCCACCGAGGGCGCGTAGAGGCCCAGTACTTC.

The rearrangement uses TRBV24-1 and TRBJ2-7, with no clear D. The length of the CDR3 is 11 residues. Germline CDR1 KGHDR, CDR2 SFDVKD. Trimming removed 5 bases at V and 6 bases at J, with 7 bases between. This CDR3 is CATSVGIEQYF. The CDR3 nucleotides are TGTGCCACCAGTGTTGGCATCGAGCAGTACTTC.

The table lists this clonotype with many counts. The rearrangement links TRBV20-1 to TRBJ2-1, with TRBD2 matching over 9 bases. Per the germline V gene, CDR1 is DFQATT and CDR2 is SNEGSKA (reference sequence). The length of the CDR3 is 17 residues. Losses at the gene ends were 0 bases for V and 6 bases for J; bases not matched to a gene: 12. As DNA, the CDR3 is TGCAGTGCTAGAGATCGCCTGGGGGTAGCGGGAGTCAATGAGCAGTTCTTC. Protein sequence: CSARDRLGVAGVNEQFF.

J is TRBJ2-5 and V is TRBV18; 7 bases fit TRBD1. V trimming: 1 base; J trimming: 2 bases; junction bases outside the gene matches: 4. Germline lookup yields CDR1 KGHSH and CDR2 LQKENI. The CDR3 loop spans 15 amino acids. The CDR3 sequence: CASSPRTGLQETQYF. Written as DNA, the CDR3 is TGTGCCAGCTCACCACGGACAGGTCTTCAAGAGACCCAGTACTTC.

The sample holds many counts of this clonotype. This chain joins TRBV6-1 and TRBJ2-1; D is possibly TRBD1 or TRBD2 (5 bases each). The germline V gene has CDR1 MNHNS and CDR2 SASEGT. Between the trimmed V and J ends, which lost 5 bases and 7 bases, there was a span of 18 bases. This CDR3 spans 15 amino acids. The CDR3 DNA is TGTGCCAGCAGTCCAAAGGGACGGGGCTTGAATGAGCAGTTCTTC. As protein: CASSPKGRGLNEQFF.